This T cell receptor (beta chain) was documented in a study of Ad26.COV2.S vaccination and SARS-CoV-2 variants. Study in general: A COV1001 Ad26.COV2.S trial-arm participant provided the sample.

Method: immunoSEQ multiplex PCR; TCRdb's copy keeps in-frame clones and lacks some. This table has about 470,000 clones, around 90% appearing once. The treatment is: 19 received Ad26.COV2.S at low or high dose, single or two shots; 5 received placebo; per-sample allocation not given. Samples were taken on day 63 after the first vaccine or placebo injection. Germline V CDR1 and CDR2: SEHNR, FQNEAQ (reference sequence). The CDR3 loop spans 13 amino acids. Concerning this clone: Germline is not matched at one junction end, which may reflect a read error.

The sequence was obtained from a person between 18 and 65 years old who received the Ad26.COV2.S COVID-19 vaccine or a placebo. The specimen was peripheral blood, collected in a trial of Ad26.COV2.S vaccine versus placebo. The chain is built from TRBV7-9 and TRBJ2-5, with no clear D. CDR3: CASSLGVLETQYF. CDR3 bases: TGTGCCAGCAGCTTAGGGGTGCTGGAGACCCAATACTTC.